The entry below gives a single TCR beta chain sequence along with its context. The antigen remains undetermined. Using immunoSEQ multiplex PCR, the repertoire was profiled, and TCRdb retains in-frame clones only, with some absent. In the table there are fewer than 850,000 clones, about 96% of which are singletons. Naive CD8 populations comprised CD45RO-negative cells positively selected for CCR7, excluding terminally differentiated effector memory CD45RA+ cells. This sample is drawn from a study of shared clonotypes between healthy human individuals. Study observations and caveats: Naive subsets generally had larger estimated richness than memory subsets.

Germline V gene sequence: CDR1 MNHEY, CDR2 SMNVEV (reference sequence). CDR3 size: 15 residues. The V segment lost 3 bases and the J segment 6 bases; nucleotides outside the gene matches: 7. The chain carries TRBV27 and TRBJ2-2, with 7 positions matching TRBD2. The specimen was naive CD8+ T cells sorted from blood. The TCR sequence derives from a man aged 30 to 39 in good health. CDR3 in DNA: TGTGCCAGCAGTTTCGGCGGGAGATTCTCCGGGGAGCTGTTTTTT. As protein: CASSFGGRFSGELFF.